This TCR beta chain derives from a study of shared T cell receptors in the human thymus (dated by TCRdb to the early 2020s). Some background on the complete study: The study investigated the way shared, self-reactive T-cell receptor alpha chains are produced in the human thymus.

Libraries were built with the immunoSEQ multiplex PCR assay. TCRdb limited this immuneACCESS table to in-frame rearrangements with V and J called. A share of clones is missing; checked studies link under half to unresolved V genes, and the rest is unexplained. This sample has roughly 410,000 clones in its table, and 85% to 95% of those were observed once. Roughly 0.02% of the sample is held by the ten biggest clonotypes. Remarks on this clone: Its recognized antigen is unknown. The input lacks base qualities; no much larger clone sits a single base away.

The sample was thymocytes. The sequence was collected from a human donor.

The CDR3 reads as follows: CASSPQRGAARNQPQHF. Here is the DNA: TGTGCCAGCAGCCCCCAGAGAGGGGCCGCGAGGAATCAGCCCCAGCATTTT. The rearranged segments are TRBV7-9 and TRBJ1-5, with TRBD1 as a weak D call on 5 bases. From a lookup of the germline V gene (reference sequence), CDR1 and CDR2 are SEHNR and FQNEAQ. Relative to germline, V is 5 bases shorter and J is 4 bases shorter, with 21 bases between their ends. The CDR3 runs 17 amino acids, cysteine and phenylalanine included. Only the CDR3 DNA stays, 51 bases, in frame from base 1.